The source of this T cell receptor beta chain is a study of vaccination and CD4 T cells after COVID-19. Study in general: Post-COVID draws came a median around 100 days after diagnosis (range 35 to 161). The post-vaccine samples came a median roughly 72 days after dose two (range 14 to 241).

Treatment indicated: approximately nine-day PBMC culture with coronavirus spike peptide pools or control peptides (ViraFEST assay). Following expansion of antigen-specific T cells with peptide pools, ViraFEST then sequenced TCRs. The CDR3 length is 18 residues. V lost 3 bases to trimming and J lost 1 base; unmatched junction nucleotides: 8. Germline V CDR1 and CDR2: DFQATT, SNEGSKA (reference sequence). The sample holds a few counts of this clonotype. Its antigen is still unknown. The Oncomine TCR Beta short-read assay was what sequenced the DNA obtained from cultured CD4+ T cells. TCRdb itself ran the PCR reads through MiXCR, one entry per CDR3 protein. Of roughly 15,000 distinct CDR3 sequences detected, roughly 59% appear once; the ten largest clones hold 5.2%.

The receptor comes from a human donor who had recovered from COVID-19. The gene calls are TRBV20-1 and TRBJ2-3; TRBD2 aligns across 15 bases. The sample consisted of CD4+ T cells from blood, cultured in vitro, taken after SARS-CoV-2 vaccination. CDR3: CSASGLAGGPGGTDTQYF. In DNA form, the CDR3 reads TGCAGTGCTAGCGGACTAGCGGGAGGGCCAGGTGGCACAGATACGCAGTATTTT.